This T cell receptor (beta chain) stems from a study of blood T cell repertoires in COVID-19. Study in general: The study drew acute and convalescent COVID-19 samples from the United States, Italy and Spain. The cDNA or gDNA used as material had been derived from T cells, B-cell-depleted T cells, or PBMCs.

Per the original methods: The authors estimated nucleated cell counts from reference gene primer amplification. Assay: immunoSEQ multiplex PCR; the TCRdb copy retains only in-frame clones and omits some. V, J and clone size were drawn from that table, and D and trimming were deduced from the DNA. The profile shows a few hundred thousand clones, around 87% of them singletons. This CDR3 has 14 amino acids. With V trimmed by 6 bases and J by 4 bases, 5 bases remained unmatched. Germline-derived CDR1 and CDR2 are ENHRY and SYGVKD. One Seattle source followed patients from active infection through their disease course.

The chain recombines TRBV10-3 with TRBJ2-4, with 8 bases lining up with TRBD2. This TCR was recovered from a woman aged 55-69 years with COVID-19, enrolled during active disease. Sequencing used peripheral blood. The CDR3, as DNA: TGTGCCATCAGGCCGGGAGGGCCAAAAAACATTCAGTACTTC. Its translation is CAIRPGGPKNIQYF.